Below are 18 T cell receptor beta chains sequenced from a single sample in a study of T-cell reconstitution after alpha-beta-depleted transplantation in children (dated by TCRdb to about 2016). The treatment or condition label corresponds to: allogeneic hematopoietic cell transplantation with graft depleted of TCRalphabeta T cells and CD19 B cells. Library preparation used PCR. Sequencing took place on an Illumina HiSeq 2500. TCR library preparation used molecular barcoding, with unique molecular identifiers applied to normalize quantification of the TCRbeta repertoire. TCRdb reran the public reads through fastp at Q25 and MiXCR, keeping productive beta chains. For every CDR3 protein sequence, its rows merge into one entry that carries the most common genes and DNA. The sample yields fewer than 500,000 distinct CDR3 sequences; roughly 44% were counted once. The ten largest clonotypes hold approximately 25% of the sample.

The source was PBMCs, collected before TCRalphabeta/CD19-depleted stem cell transplant. The receptor set was obtained from a girl aged 2 to 10 with aplastic anemia, due to receive a stem cell transplant.

This rearrangement joins TRBV12-3 or TRBV12-4 to TRBJ2-4; D possibly uses TRBD1 or TRBD2 (5 bases each). The CDR3 is made up of 16 amino acids. V was pared by 5 bases and J by 0 bases, with 14 bases between. CDR3 region: CASSSRGPLAKNIQYF. In DNA, the CDR3 is TGTGCCAGCAGTAGTCGGGGACCTCTAGCCAAAAACATTCAGTACTTC.

The chain has TRBV10-3 and TRBJ2-3; 10 bases agree with TRBD2. The CDR3 is 16 residues long. The germline V gene encodes CDR1 ENHRY and CDR2 SYGVKD. V lost 3 bases, J lost 1 base, and 4 bases stayed unmatched. CDR3 sequence: CAISDGSGGRTDTQYF. CDR3 nucleotide sequence: TGTGCCATCAGTGATGGTAGCGGGGGGCGCACAGATACGCAGTATTTT.

This clonotype was seen a handful of times. Given a much more abundant clone one base away, this may be a read error. The chain couples TRBV20-1 to TRBJ2-1; D is unresolved. The V end lost 1 base, the J end lost 4 bases, and 5 bases lay between the germline ends. Germline V gene sequence: CDR1 DFQATT, CDR2 SNEGSKA (reference sequence). This CDR3 contains 12 residues. This CDR3 is CSARGVYNEQFF. CDR3 in DNA: TGCAGTGCTAGAGGGGTGTACAATGAGCAGTTCTTC.

The V gene is TRBV7-2, the J gene TRBJ2-3; 11 bases fit TRBD2. With 6 bases clipped from V and 2 bases from J, the junction kept 7 bases outside the gene matches. Germline CDR1 is SGHTA and CDR2 is FQGNSA. The CDR3 spans 16 residues. The CDR3 loop reads CASRGLAEKITDTQYF. As DNA, the CDR3 is TGTGCCAGCAGGGGACTAGCGGAGAAAATCACAGATACGCAGTATTTT.

The J gene is TRBJ2-7, the V gene TRBV20-1, with 11 bases identical to TRBD2. The CDR3 contains 16 residues. V dropped 1 base and J dropped 4; count of bases not matched to a gene: 9. From germline, CDR1 is DFQATT and CDR2 SNEGSKA (reference sequence). This CDR3 is CSARVTSGALSYEQYF. The CDR3 DNA follows: TGCAGTGCTAGAGTGACTAGCGGGGCCCTATCTTACGAGCAGTACTTC.

This clonotype came up a few times. The chain uses TRBV7-2 and TRBJ1-2; tentative D call: TRBD1 (5 bases). The CDR3 is 15 amino acids. Deletions cut 0 bases from V and 8 bases from J, with 16 bases between. Germline assignment: CDR1 SGHTA and CDR2 FQGNSA. Here the CDR3 DNA reads TGTGCCAGCAGCTTAGCGTCCGGAGGGGTCTACGGCTACACCTTC. It is translated as CASSLASGGVYGYTF.

The chain links TRBV5-1 to TRBJ2-5; 9 bases are shared with TRBD1. The CDR3 covers 15 residues. The germline gives CDR1 SGHRS, CDR2 YFSETQ. The V gene end was trimmed by 0 bases and the J gene end by 4 bases; junction bases not matched to a gene: 4. The CDR3 sequence is CASSLAGTGRETQYF. The CDR3 coding sequence is TGCGCCAGCAGCTTGGCCGGGACAGGGAGAGAGACCCAGTACTTC.

The rearrangement links TRBV12-3 or TRBV12-4 to TRBJ1-1, with D tentatively TRBD1 (6 bases). Trimming removed 3 bases from V and 1 base from J, with 12 bases in between. This CDR3 is built from 15 residues. CDR3 amino acids: CASSFGGRANTEAFF. The CDR3 DNA reads TGTGCCAGCAGTTTCGGGGGCAGGGCGAACACTGAAGCTTTCTTT.

V and J are TRBV12-3 or TRBV12-4 and TRBJ1-1; possibly TRBD1 for D (5 bases). CDR3 length: 14 amino acids. V shed 6 bases and J shed 2 bases, with 13 bases lying between them. The CDR3 sequence: CASSAGHLNTEAFF. DNA for the CDR3: TGTGCCAGCAGCGCTGGACACCTCAACACTGAAGCTTTCTTT.

This clonotype turned up a few times. At one end the junction does not follow the germline gene, possibly because of a read error. The chain combines TRBV20-1 with TRBJ2-1; D gene unclear. The CDR3 is 13 residues long. The germline CDR1 and CDR2 sequences are DFQATT and SNEGSKA (reference sequence). Here the CDR3 DNA reads TGCAGTGCGGTCGCGGAGACCTACAATGAGCAGTTCTTT. It yields the protein CSAVAETYNEQFF.

The V call is TRBV4-2, the J call TRBJ2-2; perhaps TRBD1 as D (8 bases). Germline V CDR1 and CDR2: LGHNA, YNFKEQ. The CDR3 totals 16 residues. The germline V and J ends were trimmed by 0 bases and 5 bases, with 13 bases remaining between them. The CDR3 loop reads CASSQDYRGGTGELFF. As DNA, the CDR3 is TGTGCCAGCAGCCAAGATTACAGGGGGGGTACCGGGGAGCTGTTTTTT.

This chain uses TRBV20-1 with TRBJ1-1; D not certain. The CDR3 spans 14 residues. V gave up 3 bases and J gave up 1 base, with 12 bases separating them. CDR1 and CDR2 (germline): DFQATT, SNEGSKA (reference sequence). This CDR3 reads CSASPMGRNTEAFF. The CDR3, as DNA: TGCAGTGCTAGCCCCATGGGAAGGAACACTGAAGCTTTCTTT.

This clonotype was seen more than once but under ten times. This chain links TRBV7-9 with TRBJ2-7, with D possibly matching TRBD2 (6 bases). Per germline, CDR1 SEHNR and CDR2 FQNEAQ (reference sequence). The length of the CDR3 is 15 residues. V lost 2 bases, J lost 6 bases, and 17 bases lay in between. Here the CDR3 DNA reads TGTGCCAGCAGCTTATTGTCGGGAGAGATTGGCGAGCAGTACTTC. Translation gives CASSLLSGEIGEQYF.

The rearrangement uses TRBV6-5 and TRBJ1-1, with a tentative D call TRBD1 (5 bases). The CDR3 has 12 amino acids. V was pared by 5 bases and J by 6 bases, with 10 bases between. Per germline, CDR1 MNHEY and CDR2 SVGAGI. CDR3 sequence reads: CASSLRGSEAFF. As DNA, the CDR3 is TGTGCCAGCAGTCTACGGGGGTCTGAAGCTTTCTTT.

This clonotype was counted at least ten times. The V gene is TRBV14, the J gene TRBJ1-5; D is unresolved. CDR3 length: 13 residues. Trimming took 4 bases from V and 9 from J, leaving 13 bases between them. The germline CDR1 and CDR2 sequences are SGHDN and FVKESK. As DNA, the CDR3 is TGTGCCAGCAGCCTGGGCCCTACGGGGCCCCAGCATTTT. It is translated as CASSLGPTGPQHF.

There are a few counts of this clonotype. V and J are TRBV27 and TRBJ1-5, with D maybe TRBD1 (5 bases). The CDR3 is 15 amino acids. CDR1 MNHEY and CDR2 SMNVEV come from the germline V gene (reference sequence). Trimming left V 5 bases short and J 6 bases short, with 17 bases between. CDR3 sequence (DNA): TGTGCCAGCAGTCACGACAGCAGGGCACCTCAGCCCCAGCATTTT. Protein sequence: CASSHDSRAPQPQHF.

The chain carries TRBV6-1 and TRBJ2-3; TRBD1 matches at 9 bases. Per germline, CDR1 MNHNS and CDR2 SASEGT. The V gene end was trimmed by 5 bases and the J gene end by 1 base; junction bases not matched to a gene: 10. CDR3 length: 17 amino acids. CDR3 amino acids: CASSRRLRDRGTDTQYF. The CDR3 DNA sequence: TGTGCCAGCAGTCGCAGACTACGGGACAGGGGCACAGATACGCAGTATTTT.

This clonotype was picked up many times. The J gene is TRBJ1-1, the V gene TRBV6-1, with 10 positions matching TRBD1. The V gene end was trimmed by 7 bases and the J gene end by 4 bases; junction bases not matched to a gene: 6. Germline CDR1 and CDR2: MNHNS and SASEGT. This CDR3 has 14 residues. CDR3 sequence (DNA): TGTGCCAGCACCCAGACAGGGGGCATCACTGAAGCTTTCTTT. This encodes CASTQTGGITEAFF.